A selection of T cell receptor beta chains follows, all from one sample in a study of blood T cells in healthy people across ages. TCRdb used MiXCR to reprocess the 5' RACE reads, holding one entry per CDR3 protein. Of over 1.5 million distinct CDR3 sequences listed, roughly 50% are singletons. What was sequenced was blood. The receptors here all came from a middle-aged woman in good health. CDR3s include the opening cysteine and the closing phenylalanine or tryptophan. A D gene is named only where the DNA matches it firmly. Only part of the rows carry a size: once, few, many, or a class if the clone is expanded.

NA	16	TRBV12-3/TRBV12-4	NA	CASSTPGEGANTEAFF
NA	15	TRBV7-2	few	CASSSDWASYNEQFF
NA	16	TRBV7-2	NA	CASSFGTAGYEETQYF
TRBD2	16	TRBV7-9	NA	CASSPPGGISLNEQFF
NA	16	TRBV4-3	NA	CASSQDPGISSEKLFF
TRBD2	19	TRBV7-9	NA	CASSQAVASGGSSYNEQYF
NA	14	TRBV4-2	NA	CASSQEGGPQPQHF
TRBD2	16	TRBV12-3/TRBV12-4	NA	CASRAGTSGESNEQLF
NA	12	TRBV12-5	NA	CASGKGLGTQYF
NA	14	TRBV12-3/TRBV12-4	few	CASSLGREDEKLFF
TRBD1	17	TRBV5-1	NA	CASSSGQGAISYNEQFF
TRBD1	17	TRBV11-2	NA	CASSLNPGTGLPYEQYF
TRBD1	14	TRBV20-1	once	CSAANGQGAGELFF
TRBD1	16	TRBV15	NA	CATSSGQGLSTDTQYF
NA	15	TRBV6-6	NA	CASSPFDSGANVLTF
NA	11	TRBV19	NA	CASIFNNEQFF
NA	16	TRBV4-3	NA	CASSQDGEGINQPQHF
TRBD1	19	TRBV4-3	NA	CASSQDDPGQGLRADTQYF
NA	15	TRBV12-3/TRBV12-4	NA	CASSLRSQVAGELFF
NA	13	TRBV7-3	NA	CASSLTKGETQYF
NA	17	TRBV11-2	once	CASSHGLDSLISYEQYF
TRBD2	13	TRBV7-9	few	CASSREGRNTQYF
TRBD1	15	TRBV6-5	few	CASSPTGSKGYGYTF
NA	15	TRBV9	NA	CASSVVSIGADTQYF
TRBD2	17	TRBV15	NA	CATSRDRSTSVSYEQYF
NA	14	TRBV5-1	NA	CASSPAGVDGTQYF
NA	16	TRBV21-1	few	CASPRVTSDRQETQYF
TRBD1	14	TRBV29-1	NA	CSVDLGQGNYGYTF
NA	13	TRBV20-1	NA	CSASRAQNSPLHF
TRBD2	15	TRBV20-1	NA	CSALTSGGLHNEQFF
TRBD1	16	TRBV7-2	NA	CASSLGRDRTQETQYF
TRBD2	16	TRBV7-2	few	CASSLFRTSGGYEQFF
TRBD2	15	TRBV2	NA	CASSSGAGGTDTQYF
TRBD1	15	TRBV7-9	NA	CASSLATGINERLFF
NA	16	TRBV27	NA	CASLPLGGSSNQPQHF
NA	16	TRBV12-3/TRBV12-4	NA	CASSPLEGRVDYGYTF
TRBD1	15	TRBV4-3	NA	CASSQGGQGMYGYTF
NA	15	TRBV3-1	few	CASSQDVGALSGYTF
TRBD1	14	TRBV7-9	NA	CASSFGQGTDEQFF
NA	13	TRBV7-6	NA	CASSSDSENEQYF